Below, 2 T cell receptor beta chains from the same sample are listed, as sequenced in a study of tumor and adjacent non-tumor tissue in lung cancer. TCRbeta libraries were built with three rounds of nested PCR, modified from ARM-PCR. TCRdb reprocessed the multiplex PCR reads with MiXCR, giving one entry per CDR3 protein. The table lists tens of thousands of distinct CDR3 sequences, roughly 60% of them singletons. No cell sorting was done before RNA was extracted from the tissue. The normal lung tissue was taken more than 3 cm from the tumor edge. The sequenced material came from distant non-tumor lung tissue. These receptors all come from a woman in her 40s with non-small cell lung cancer.

As concerns this clonotype: A read error is possible here, since a much larger clone lies one base away. V and J are TRBV6-6 and TRBJ2-1; 7 bases line up with TRBD2. The CDR3 length is 14 residues. Per germline, CDR1 MNHNY and CDR2 SVGAGI (reference sequence). The CDR3 protein is CPSSYLRESDEQFF. In DNA, the CDR3 is TGTCCCAGCAGTTACTTGCGGGAGAGTGATGAGCAGTTCTTC.

On this clonotype itself: One end of the junction does not line up with germline, which may come from a read error. The chain links TRBV11-2 to TRBJ1-1, with 8 positions matching TRBD1. Germline V gives CDR1 SGHAT, CDR2 FQNNGV. The CDR3 spans 13 residues. The CDR3 is CANSANRDRKAFF. Here the CDR3 DNA reads TGTGCCAACAGCGCTAATAGGGACAGGAAAGCTTTCTTT.